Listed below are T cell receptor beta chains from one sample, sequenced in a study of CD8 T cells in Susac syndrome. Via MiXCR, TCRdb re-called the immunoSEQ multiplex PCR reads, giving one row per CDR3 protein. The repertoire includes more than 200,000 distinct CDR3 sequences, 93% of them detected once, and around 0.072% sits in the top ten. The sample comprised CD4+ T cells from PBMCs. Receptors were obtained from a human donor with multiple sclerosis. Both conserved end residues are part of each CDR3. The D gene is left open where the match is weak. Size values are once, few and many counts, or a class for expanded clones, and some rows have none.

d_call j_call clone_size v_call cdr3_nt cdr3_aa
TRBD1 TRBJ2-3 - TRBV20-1 TGCAGTGCTGCCCGCCGGGACAGAGATACGCAGTATTTT CSAARRDRDTQYF
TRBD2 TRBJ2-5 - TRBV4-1 TGCGCCAGCAGCCAGATAGCGGGTGGGGGGACCCAGTACTTC CASSQIAGGGTQYF
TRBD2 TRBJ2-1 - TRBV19 TGTGCCAGTAGTTCACCTAGCGGGGCTCTGGATGAGCAGTTCTTC CASSSPSGALDEQFF
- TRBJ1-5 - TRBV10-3 TGTGCCATCAGTGAAGCAGGAGGCAATCAGCCCCAGCATTTT CAISEAGGNQPQHF
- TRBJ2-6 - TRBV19 TGTGCCAGTACGAGGAGGGGGGCCTCTGAGGCCAACGTCCTGACTTTC CASTRRGASEANVLTF
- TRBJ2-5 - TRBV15 TGTGCCACCAGCAGAGCGGGTGGAGCGCGAGAGACCCAGTACTTC CATSRAGGARETQYF
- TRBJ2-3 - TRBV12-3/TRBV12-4 TGTGCCAGCGGGGGGACCATAGTGAGAGATACGCAGTATTTT CASGGTIVRDTQYF
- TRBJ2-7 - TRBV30 TGTGCCTGGAGGGGCAGGGACTACGAGCAGTACTTC CAWRGRDYEQYF
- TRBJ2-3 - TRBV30 TGTGCCTGGAGTGTGGGTGGAGAGGGGACAGATACGCAGTATTTT CAWSVGGEGTDTQYF
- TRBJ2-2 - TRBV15 TGTGCCACCAGCAGTTCCGTGAACACCGGGGAGCTGTTTTTT CATSSSVNTGELFF
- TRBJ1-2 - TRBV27 TGTGCCAGCACCTCCATCAGGCAGCAGGATGGCTACACCTTC CASTSIRQQDGYTF
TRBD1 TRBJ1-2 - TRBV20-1 TGCAGTGCTAGAGGAGGACAGGGGGATTGGAACTATGGCTACACCTTC CSARGGQGDWNYGYTF
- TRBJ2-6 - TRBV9 TGTGCCAGCAGCGTAACAACAAAGACCAGGGAAGTAACCGGGGCCAACGTCCTGACTTTC CASSVTTKTREVTGANVLTF
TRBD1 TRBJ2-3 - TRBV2 TGTGCCAGCAGCCACCGCGGACAGGGAATGGGCACAGATACGCAGTATTTT CASSHRGQGMGTDTQYF
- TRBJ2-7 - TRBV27 TGTGCCAGCAGTTTCCCCGTAGGGGAGCAGTACTTC CASSFPVGEQYF
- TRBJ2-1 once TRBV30 TGTGCCCGAAATGGGCTGGCGGGGGCTGGGAATGAGCAGTTCTTC CARNGLAGAGNEQFF
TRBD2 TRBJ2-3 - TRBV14 TGTGCCAGCAGCTCGGGACTAGTGAACACAGATACGCAGTATTTT CASSSGLVNTDTQYF
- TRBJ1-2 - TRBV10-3 TGTGCCATCAGTGAAGATGCCTATGGCTACACCTTC CAISEDAYGYTF
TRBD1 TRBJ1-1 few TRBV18 TGTGCCAGCTCCGAGACAGGGCTGAACACTGAAGCTTTCTTT CASSETGLNTEAFF
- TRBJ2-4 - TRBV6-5 TGTGCCAGCAGTTCCCCAGGGTCCAAAAACATTCAGTACTTC CASSSPGSKNIQYF
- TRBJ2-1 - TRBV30 TGTGCCTCTCATAAGGTATCCTACAATGAGCAGTTCTTC CASHKVSYNEQFF
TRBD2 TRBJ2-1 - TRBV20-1 TGCAGTGCTAGAGAAGCGGGGGGCCGGAATGAGCAGTTCTTC CSAREAGGRNEQFF
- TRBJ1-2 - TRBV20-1 TGCAGTGCTAGAGTAGGCAGGGGCGGGTATGGCTACACCTTC CSARVGRGGYGYTF
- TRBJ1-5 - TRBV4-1 TGCGCCAGCAGCCCAAGAGGACGGGGAGTAAGCAATCAGCCCCAGCATTTT CASSPRGRGVSNQPQHF
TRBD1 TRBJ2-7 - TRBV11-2 TGTGCCAGCAGCTTAGAGGGCAGGGGGTCCTACGAGCAGTACTTC CASSLEGRGSYEQYF
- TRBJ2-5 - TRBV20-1 TGCAGTGCTAGGGCTAGGAGCTTTTTCCAAGAGACCCAGTACTTC CSARARSFFQETQYF
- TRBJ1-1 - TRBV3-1 TGTGCCAGCAGCCAAGAACTTTCTCACACTGAAGCTTTCTTT CASSQELSHTEAFF
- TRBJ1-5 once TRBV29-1 TGCAGCGTCCTGAATGTCTCAGGGGAGGGTCAGCCCCAGCATTTT CSVLNVSGEGQPQHF
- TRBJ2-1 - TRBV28 TGTGCCAGCAGCTCTGGACCGATGGAGCAGTTCTTC CASSSGPMEQFF
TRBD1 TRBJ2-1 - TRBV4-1 TGCGCCAGCAGCCCGGAGGGGACAGGGGTAAATAATGAGCAGTTCTTC CASSPEGTGVNNEQFF
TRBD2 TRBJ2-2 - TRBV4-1 TGCGCCAGCAGCCAGGTCCCTAGCGGGAGGGTCACCGGGGAGCTGTTTTTT CASSQVPSGRVTGELFF
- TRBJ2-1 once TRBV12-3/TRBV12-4 TGTGCCAGCAGTTTAGCGCGGTTCAATGAGCAGTTCTTC CASSLARFNEQFF
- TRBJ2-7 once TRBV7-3 TGTGCCAGCAGCCCCGCGGGACAGTATCGAGAGCAGTACTTC CASSPAGQYREQYF